This TCR beta chain was documented in a study of T-cell memory formation after mild COVID-19. Study details: Largely, the TCR clusters proved donor specific.

General study findings and limits: Proof of SARS-CoV-2 specificity was absent for the second-wave clones that crested on day 37. Clones shrinking from day 15 to 85 showed even CD4/CD8 mixes; later expanders tilted CD4+.

A 5'RACE reaction primed in the constant segment made cDNA libraries of TCR alpha and TCR beta, and these carried sample barcodes and UMIs. Using its own MiXCR run on the 5' RACE reads, TCRdb lists one record per CDR3 protein. The sample holds 550,000 to 700,000 distinct CDR3 sequences, roughly 18% seen once. Only a few counts were recorded for this clonotype. Its cognate antigen is unknown. Trimming stripped 4 bases from V and 0 bases from J, with 16 bases between. The CDR3 length is 16 residues. CDR1 SGHRS and CDR2 YFSETQ come from the germline V gene. The rearrangement joins TRBV5-1 to TRBJ1-2; D unclear. The TCR sequence derives from an adult woman who had mild COVID-19 (a few samples of this study predate the infection). Cell type and time point are not known. The source material was PBMCs or a T cell subset sorted from them (not recorded which). CDR3 nucleotide sequence: TGCGCCAGCAGCGACGCGTTGGGAGTAGCTAACTATGGCTACACCTTC. Protein product: CASSDALGVANYGYTF.